The 14 T cell receptor beta chains reported below all come from one sample, sequenced in a study of blood T cell repertoires in COVID-19. Sequencing used immunoSEQ multiplex PCR; TCRdb keeps in-frame clones, though not all of them. Of about 81,000 clones in the sample, 75% to 95% were seen once. The sample comprised peripheral blood. All receptors derive from a woman aged 45-65 years in a cohort sampled during active COVID-19.

V and J are TRBV5-4 and TRBJ2-7, with D perhaps TRBD2 (6 bases). V dropped 1 base and J dropped 3 bases, with 8 bases sitting between them. Germline CDR1 SGHNT, CDR2 YYREEE (reference sequence). This CDR3 spans 13 amino acids. As DNA, the CDR3 is TGTGCCAGCAGCTTGCAGGGACTCTACGAGCAGTACTTC. It yields the protein CASSLQGLYEQYF.

This chain uses TRBV29-1 with TRBJ2-7, with 7 nucleotides matching TRBD2. Germline CDR1 and CDR2: SQVTM and ANQGSEA. The J segment lost 2 bases and the V segment lost 5 bases, leaving 3 bases of the junction unmatched. The CDR3 is made up of 12 amino acids. The CDR3 here is CSVSSGAYEQYF. The DNA of the CDR3 is TGCAGCGTTTCAAGCGGGGCCTACGAGCAGTACTTC.

This chain links TRBV12-3 or TRBV12-4 with TRBJ1-4; 7 bases fit TRBD1. V lost 5 bases to trimming and J lost 12 bases; unmatched junction nucleotides: 9. The CDR3 loop spans 13 amino acids. As DNA, the CDR3 is TGTGCCAGCAGTCCGCTACAGGGGTGGCAACTGTTTTTT. Residues: CASSPLQGWQLFF.

The chain links TRBV19 to TRBJ1-5, with D unclear. The CDR3 has 17 residues. Germline V gene lookup returns CDR1 LNHDA and CDR2 SQIVND (reference sequence). V was cut by 3 bases and J by 0 bases, with 15 bases left in between. In nucleotides, the CDR3 is TGTGCCAGTAGTATGTTCCGGGGAGACCATAGCAATCAGCCCCAGCATTTT. Encoded protein: CASSMFRGDHSNQPQHF.

This clone was counted only a few times. In DNA form, the CDR3 reads TGCGCCAGCAGCTCCAGCGGGGCTAGCACAGATACGCAGTATTTT. Its protein is CASSSSGASTDTQYF. The chain carries TRBV5-1 and TRBJ2-3, with 7 bases fitting TRBD2. V gave up 3 bases and J gave up 0 bases; unmatched junction bases: 4. The V gene's germline CDR1 is SGHRS and CDR2 YFSETQ. The CDR3 consists of 15 residues.

V is TRBV28 and J is TRBJ2-3; 11 bases line up with TRBD1. CDR1 and CDR2 from the germline V gene are MDHEN and SYDVKM. The V gene end was trimmed by 2 bases and the J gene end by 3 bases; junction bases not matched to a gene: 4. This CDR3 region has 16 residues. The CDR3 protein is CASSLGRDRGTDTQYF. Here the CDR3 DNA reads TGTGCCAGCAGTTTAGGGCGGGACAGGGGGACAGATACGCAGTATTTT.

The chain is built from TRBV30 and TRBJ2-7, with D possibly TRBD2 on 5 matching bases. The CDR3 runs to 15 residues. The V end was cut by 0 bases, the J end by 4 bases, with 16 bases between. Germline V gene lookup returns CDR1 GTSNPN and CDR2 SVGIG (reference sequence). CDR3 protein: CAWSVTGVISYEQYF. CDR3 DNA sequence: TGTGCCTGGAGTGTAACCGGGGTCATTAGTTACGAGCAGTACTTC.

V usage is TRBV30 and J usage is TRBJ1-1; a possible D gene is TRBD1 (5 bases). This CDR3 comprises 13 residues. V lost 8 bases to trimming and J lost 6 bases, with 19 bases between them. In germline, CDR1 is GTSNPN, CDR2 SVGIG (reference sequence). The CDR3 DNA reads TGTGCCGTATCAAAGGCGGGGGTAGCTGAAGCTTTCTTT. Protein: CAVSKAGVAEAFF.

This sequence joins TRBV4-1 and TRBJ2-7; 9 bases fit TRBD2. The germline gives CDR1 MGHRA, CDR2 YSYEKL. Germline trimming cut 0 bases from V and 4 bases from J; bases unmatched to any gene: 10. This CDR3 comprises 17 residues. CDR3 region: CASSQDGSGSAWYEQYF. CDR3 DNA: TGCGCCAGCAGCCAAGATGGTAGCGGGAGTGCTTGGTACGAGCAGTACTTC.

V and J are TRBV5-1 and TRBJ2-1, with TRBD2 identical over 16 bases. CDR1 and CDR2 from the germline V gene are SGHRS and YFSETQ. The V segment lost 3 bases and the J segment 0 bases; nucleotides outside the gene matches: 6. This CDR3 has 19 residues. The CDR3 sequence: CASSSPGLAGGGSYNEQFF. The CDR3 DNA follows: TGCGCCAGCAGCTCCCCGGGACTAGCGGGGGGGGGCTCCTACAATGAGCAGTTCTTC.

The genes are TRBV5-4 and TRBJ2-7; TRBD1 aligns across 10 bases. The J segment lost 7 bases and the V segment lost 3 bases, leaving 10 bases of the junction unmatched. This CDR3 spans 15 amino acids. Looked up from germline, CDR1 is SGHNT and CDR2 is YYREEE (reference sequence). The CDR3 bases are TGTGCCAGCAGCTCCCCGGGACAGGGGACTTGGGAGCAGTACTTC. Protein sequence: CASSSPGQGTWEQYF.

This clone was found a few times. The chain joins TRBV7-9 to TRBJ1-1; D perhaps matches TRBD1 (5 bases). With 5 bases removed from V and 0 bases from J, the gap between germline ends came to 19 bases. The germline V gene has CDR1 SEHNR and CDR2 FQNEAQ (reference sequence). The CDR3 spans 17 residues. CDR3 sequence reads: CASSPAGGLSMNTEAFF. The CDR3 DNA reads as TGTGCCAGCAGCCCCGCCGGGGGTCTCAGTATGAACACTGAAGCTTTCTTT.

The chain has TRBV28 and TRBJ2-7, with 7 bases matching TRBD2. The CDR3 spans 13 residues. Germline trimming cut 6 bases from V and 3 bases from J; bases unmatched to any gene: 5. The germline gives CDR1 MDHEN, CDR2 SYDVKM. Written as DNA, the CDR3 is TGTGCCAGCAGGACTAGCAGTTACTACGAGCAGTACTTC. The encoded protein is CASRTSSYYEQYF.

The gene calls are TRBV4-1 and TRBJ1-4; possibly TRBD1 for D (6 bases). V was clipped by 0 bases and J by 0 bases, with 26 bases between them. Germline V gives CDR1 MGHRA, CDR2 YSYEKL. The CDR3 covers 22 residues. CDR3: CASSQESPLRQAESTTNEKLFF. The CDR3 nucleotides read TGCGCCAGCAGCCAAGAGTCTCCGTTGAGACAGGCAGAATCCACAACTAATGAAAAACTGTTTTTT.